These T cell receptor beta chains were read from a single sample in a study of OX40 agonist ivuxolimab in advanced cancers. Data came from immunoSEQ multiplex PCR; TCRdb stores just in-frame clones and leaves some out. The table shows 65,000 to 75,000 clones, with approximately 87% occurring only once. Here the sequenced sample was CD4+ or CD8+ T cells sorted from blood, taken in a trial of the OX40 agonist ivuxolimab. All receptors come from an adult with an advanced solid tumor such as melanoma, head and neck, liver or kidney cancer. Each CDR3 is given with its conserved first and last residue. The order of the fields is CDR3 length, J gene, D gene, clone size, V gene, CDR3 DNA, CDR3 protein. D genes are given only for firm matches. Size is stated for part of the rows, as once, few or many counts, or as a class when the clone is expanded.

16 TRBJ2-7 - once TRBV7-8 TGTGCCAGCAGCTTAGGGACTTCCCTGATTCGCTACGAGCAGTACTTC CASSLGTSLIRYEQYF
13 TRBJ1-1 - - TRBV7-8 TGTGCCAGCAGCTTAGTCCCGGACACTGAAGCTTTCTTT CASSLVPDTEAFF
15 TRBJ1-2 - - TRBV28 TGTGCCAGCACCAACCCTGAGCAGGGCAACTATGGCTACACCTTC CASTNPEQGNYGYTF
15 TRBJ1-2 - - TRBV19 TGTGCCAGTAGTGCCCCGGGGGGGGTCAACTATGGCTACACCTTC CASSAPGGVNYGYTF
12 TRBJ2-1 - - TRBV6-1 TGTGCCAGCAGTGAAGCAGGGATTGAGCAGTTCTTC CASSEAGIEQFF
17 TRBJ2-3 TRBD2 few TRBV15 TGTGCCACCAGCAGAAAGGGACTAGCGTCAAGCACAGATACGCAGTATTTT CATSRKGLASSTDTQYF
15 TRBJ2-1 TRBD2 - TRBV28 TGTGCCAGCAGTGCTAGCGGGAGGGCCACTTATGAGCAGTTCTTC CASSASGRATYEQFF
14 TRBJ2-7 - - TRBV7-2 TGTGCCAGCAGCTCCCCAGGAAGCTCCTACGAGCAGTACTTC CASSSPGSSYEQYF
17 TRBJ1-4 - - TRBV5-5 TGTGCCAGCAGCTTGGGGGGACCGCAGTCAACTAATGAAAAACTGTTTTTT CASSLGGPQSTNEKLFF
14 TRBJ1-1 - - TRBV7-2 TGTGCCAGCAGCTTAATGGAATTGAACACTGAAGCTTTCTTT CASSLMELNTEAFF
12 TRBJ2-5 - - TRBV18 TGTGCCAGCTCACCGGGCCAGGAGACCCAGTACTTC CASSPGQETQYF
13 TRBJ2-7 - - TRBV28 TGTGCCAGCAGAAGCTGGGGGATTTACGAGCAGTACTTC CASRSWGIYEQYF
14 TRBJ2-3 TRBD2 - TRBV2 TGTGCCAGCATGGCGGGAGTGAGGACAGATACGCAGTATTTT CASMAGVRTDTQYF
15 TRBJ1-2 - - TRBV18 TGTGCCAGCTCACCACGGGAATCAGTTAACTATGGCTACACCTTC CASSPRESVNYGYTF
12 TRBJ2-2 TRBD1 - TRBV10-1 TGCGCCACCAGACAGGGTCACGGGGAGCTGTTTTTT CATRQGHGELFF
15 TRBJ2-3 - - TRBV15 TGTGCCACCAGCAGCCCGGGACACAAAGTTTATACGCAGTATTTT CATSSPGHKVYTQYF
14 TRBJ1-1 - few TRBV7-3 TGTGCCAGCAGATTATCCCCCAGGGACACTGAAGCTTTCTTT CASRLSPRDTEAFF
14 TRBJ1-2 - few TRBV5-6 TGTGCCAGCAGCTTTCCGGGTAAGACCTATGGCTACACCTTC CASSFPGKTYGYTF
14 TRBJ1-3 - - TRBV18 TGTGCCAGCTCACCATTGCAGTCGGGAAACACCATATATTTT CASSPLQSGNTIYF
14 TRBJ1-1 - - TRBV5-1 TGCGCCAGCAGCTCCGGCCAGGGGAACGCTGAAGCTTTCTTT CASSSGQGNAEAFF
12 TRBJ2-7 - - TRBV28 TGTGCCAGCAAAAGGGGGGGGAGGGAGCAGTACTTC CASKRGGREQYF
13 TRBJ1-1 - once TRBV6-6 TGTGCCAGCAGTTACCAAGGGGGTACTGAAGCTTTCTTT CASSYQGGTEAFF
13 TRBJ2-3 - once TRBV7-2 TGTGCCAGCCTTCGGGCGAGCACAGATACGCAGTATTTT CASLRASTDTQYF
12 TRBJ2-7 TRBD2 - TRBV2 TGTGCCAGTAGGACTAGCGGCTACGAGCAGTACTTC CASRTSGYEQYF
18 TRBJ1-4 - - TRBV28 TGTGCCAGCAGTTTTGGGGGCGCCTTTGGGTTAACTAATGAAAAACTGTTTTTT CASSFGGAFGLTNEKLFF
18 TRBJ2-2 TRBD2 - TRBV15 TGTGCCACCAGCAGAGATCTCGGGCTAGCGGGGAACACCGGGGAGCTGTTTTTT CATSRDLGLAGNTGELFF
16 TRBJ2-1 TRBD2 - TRBV9 TGTGCCAGCAGCCAACTAGCGAAGAGCTCCTACAATGAGCAGTTCTTC CASSQLAKSSYNEQFF